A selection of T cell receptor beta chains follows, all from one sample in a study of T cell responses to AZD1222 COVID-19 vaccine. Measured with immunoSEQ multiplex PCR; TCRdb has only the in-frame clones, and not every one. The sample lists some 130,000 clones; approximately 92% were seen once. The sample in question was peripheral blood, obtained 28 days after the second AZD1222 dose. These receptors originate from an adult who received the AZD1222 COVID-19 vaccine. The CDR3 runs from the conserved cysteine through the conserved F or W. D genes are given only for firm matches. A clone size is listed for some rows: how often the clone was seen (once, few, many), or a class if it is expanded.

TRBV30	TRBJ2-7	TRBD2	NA	TGTGCCTGGGACCTGGCTAGCGGGGGCGAGCAGTACTTC	CAWDLASGGEQYF
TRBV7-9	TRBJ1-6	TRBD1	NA	TGTGCCAGCAGCAGTACCGGGACAGGGGATAATTCACCCCTCCACTTT	CASSSTGTGDNSPLHF
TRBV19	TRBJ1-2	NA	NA	TGTGCCAGTAACATAGGGACTTTCTACACCTTC	CASNIGTFYTF
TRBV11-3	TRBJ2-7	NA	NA	TGTGCCAGCAGCTTACTCTGGGGCGAGCAGTACTTC	CASSLLWGEQYF
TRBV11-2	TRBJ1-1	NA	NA	TGTGCCAGCAGCTCAACTGGGGGAGTATTGTACACTGAAGCTTTCTTT	CASSSTGGVLYTEAFF
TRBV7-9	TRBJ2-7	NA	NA	TGTGCCAGCCGCTCAGTGGGGGACGGGTACGAGCAGTACTTC	CASRSVGDGYEQYF
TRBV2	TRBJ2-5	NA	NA	TGTGCCAGCAGGAGGGACAACCAAGAGACCCAGTACTTC	CASRRDNQETQYF
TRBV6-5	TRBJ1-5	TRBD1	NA	TGTGCCAGCAGCGCTATACAGGGGCAGCCCCAGCATTTT	CASSAIQGQPQHF
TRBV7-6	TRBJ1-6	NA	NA	TGTGCCAGCAGCTCCGGACTCGGGACGATCGATTCACCCCTCCACTTT	CASSSGLGTIDSPLHF
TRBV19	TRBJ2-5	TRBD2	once	TGTGCCAGTAGTATGGTCGGGGCTAGCGGACACCAAGAGACCCAGTACTTC	CASSMVGASGHQETQYF
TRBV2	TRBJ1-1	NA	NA	TGTGCCAGCAGTCGGACGACGGGAGGGAACACTGAAGCTTTCTTT	CASSRTTGGNTEAFF
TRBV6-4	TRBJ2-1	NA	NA	TGTGCCAGCAGTGTCCCAGGCAGGCAACATGAGCAGTTCTTC	CASSVPGRQHEQFF
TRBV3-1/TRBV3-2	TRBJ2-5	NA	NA	TGTGCCAGCAGCCGGGGGGGCTTAAAGACCCAGTACTTC	CASSRGGLKTQYF
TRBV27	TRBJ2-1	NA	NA	TGTGCCAGCGGGTTGCATAGAATTCATGAGCAGTTCTTC	CASGLHRIHEQFF
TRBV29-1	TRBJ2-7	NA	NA	TGCAGCGTTGGGGATGGGTCGATCTACGAGCAGTACTTC	CSVGDGSIYEQYF
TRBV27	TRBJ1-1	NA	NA	TGTGCCAGCAGTCTGGTTGTAAGCACTGAAGCTTTCTTT	CASSLVVSTEAFF
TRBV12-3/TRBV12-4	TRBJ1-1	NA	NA	TGTGCCAGCACTAGAACCACTGAAGCTTTCTTT	CASTRTTEAFF
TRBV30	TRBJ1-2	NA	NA	TGTGCCTCCTGGACAGCTTCTCACGGCTACACCTTC	CASWTASHGYTF
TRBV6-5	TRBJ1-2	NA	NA	TGTGCCAGCAGGGGGGCAGCCAACTATGGCTACACCTTC	CASRGAANYGYTF
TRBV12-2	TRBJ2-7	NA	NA	TGTGCAAGTCGCTTAGGGTTCTGGGGCGGAAAGGCTGCGGGGATATGCTACGAGCAGTACTTC	CASRLGFWGGKAAGICYEQYF
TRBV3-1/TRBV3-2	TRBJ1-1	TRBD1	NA	TGTGCCAGCAGCCAAGATAGAGACAGGGCTAAAGCTTTCTTT	CASSQDRDRAKAFF
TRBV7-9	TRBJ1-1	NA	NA	TGTGCCAGCAGCTTAGGCCAGGGCTCCAGCACTGAAGCTTTCTTT	CASSLGQGSSTEAFF
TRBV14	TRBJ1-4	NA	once	TGTGCCAGCAGACCCAGGGGCACTAATGAAAAACTGTTTTTT	CASRPRGTNEKLFF
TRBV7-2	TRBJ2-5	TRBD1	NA	TGTGCCAGCAGCTTAAACACAGGGGGCATCGAGACCCAGTACTTC	CASSLNTGGIETQYF
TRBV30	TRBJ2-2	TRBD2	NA	TGTGCCTGGAGTGTACCGGGTAGCGGGCACGGGGAGCTGTTTTTT	CAWSVPGSGHGELFF
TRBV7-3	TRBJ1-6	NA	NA	TGTGCCAGCAGCTTTCGACCACCCCTCCACTTT	CASSFRPPLHF
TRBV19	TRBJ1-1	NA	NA	TGTGCCAGTAGTTCCGACAGGCTAAACACTGAAGCTTTCTTT	CASSSDRLNTEAFF
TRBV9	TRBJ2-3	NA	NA	TGTGCCAGCAGCGGACTACTGACACCAGATACGCAGTATTTT	CASSGLLTPDTQYF
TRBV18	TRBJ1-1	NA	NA	TGTGCCAGCTCACCATCTTCACAGGCTACTGAAGCTTTCTTT	CASSPSSQATEAFF
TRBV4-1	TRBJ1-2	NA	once	TGCGCCAGCAGCCAAGGCCCGACAGCGAACTATGGCTACACCTTC	CASSQGPTANYGYTF
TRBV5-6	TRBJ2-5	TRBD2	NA	TGTGCCAGCAGCCCGACTAGCGGGCTAGGAGAGACCCAGTACTTC	CASSPTSGLGETQYF
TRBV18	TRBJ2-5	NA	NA	TGTGCCAGCTCACCTATACAGGGAAATCAGGAGACCCAGTACTTC	CASSPIQGNQETQYF
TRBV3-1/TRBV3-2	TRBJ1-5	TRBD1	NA	TGTGCCAGCAGCCAAGATATGGACAGGGATCAGCATTTT	CASSQDMDRDQHF
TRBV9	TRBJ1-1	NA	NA	TGTGCCAGCAGCGCCGAGGACGGGGAAACTGAAGCTTTCTTT	CASSAEDGETEAFF
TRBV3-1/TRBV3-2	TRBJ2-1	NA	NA	TGTGCCAGCGGGACTATACAGGGCCATGAGCAGTTCTTC	CASGTIQGHEQFF
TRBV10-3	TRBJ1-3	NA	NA	TGTGCCATCTCCGCCGTGGGAGTCGGAAACACCATATATTTT	CAISAVGVGNTIYF
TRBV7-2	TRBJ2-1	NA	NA	TGTGCCAGCAGCTTAGTCCTAGCGTACCCTGTGCATGAGCAGTTCTTC	CASSLVLAYPVHEQFF
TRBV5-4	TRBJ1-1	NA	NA	TGTGCCAGCAGCTTGGAGGTTGTGACGAACACTGAAGCTTTCTTT	CASSLEVVTNTEAFF
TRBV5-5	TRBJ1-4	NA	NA	TGTGCCAGCGGTGTAGGCTCACAAGTTAATGAAAAACTGTTTTTT	CASGVGSQVNEKLFF
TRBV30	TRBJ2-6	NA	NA	TGTGCCACCTCAGACAAGGACATCTCTGGGGCCAACGTCCTGACTTTC	CATSDKDISGANVLTF
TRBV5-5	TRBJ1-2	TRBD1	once	TGTGCCAGCAGCTTGGCCGGGACAGGGGTCCCCTTTGGCTACACCTTC	CASSLAGTGVPFGYTF
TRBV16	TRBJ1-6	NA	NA	TGTGCCAGCAGCCAATCTCGCATCGCCTATAATTCACCCCTCCACTTT	CASSQSRIAYNSPLHF
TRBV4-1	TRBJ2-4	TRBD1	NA	TGCGCCAGCAGCCAACCTCTACAGGGGGAGGCCAAAAACATTCAGTACTTC	CASSQPLQGEAKNIQYF
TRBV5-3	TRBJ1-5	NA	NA	TGTGCCAGAAGCTGGTACCTTTCACAGCCCCAGCATTTT	CARSWYLSQPQHF
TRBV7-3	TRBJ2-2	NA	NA	TGTGCCAGCAGCAGGTCGAGGGGAATGAACACCGGGGAGCTGTTTTTT	CASSRSRGMNTGELFF